The 23 T cell receptor beta chains in this list originate from one sample, sequenced in a study of vaccination and CD4 T cells after COVID-19. No cognate antigen is known for these TCRs. Treatment here: roughly 10-day PBMC culture with coronavirus spike peptide pools or control peptides (ViraFEST assay). The Oncomine TCR Beta short-read assay was what sequenced the DNA obtained from cultured CD4+ T cells. TCRdb re-called the PCR reads through MiXCR, storing one row per CDR3 protein. The table includes tens of thousands of distinct CDR3 sequences, around 50% detected once. Sequenced material: CD4+ T cells from blood, cultured in vitro. The source of these receptors is a human donor who had recovered from COVID-19.

The rearrangement uses TRBV28 and TRBJ1-5, with D perhaps TRBD1 (6 bases). The V end lost 3 bases, the J end lost 1 base, and 13 bases lay between the germline ends. Looked up from germline, CDR1 is MDHEN and CDR2 is SYDVKM. This CDR3 has 16 residues. The CDR3 sequence is CASSFMGAPSNQPQHF. In DNA form, the CDR3 reads TGTGCCAGCAGTTTTATGGGGGCGCCGAGCAATCAGCCCCAGCATTTT.

The chain couples TRBV12-3 or TRBV12-4 to TRBJ1-5; D ambiguous. The CDR3 contains 14 residues. Trimming stripped 3 bases from V and 4 bases from J, with 10 bases between. The CDR3 nucleotides are TGTGCCAGCAGTTTTATGCGGGAGAATCAGCCCCAGCATTTT. Amino acid sequence: CASSFMRENQPQHF.

This clonotype was observed once. The chain employs TRBV7-3 and TRBJ2-3; no definite D call. Germline V gene lookup returns CDR1 SGHTA and CDR2 FQGTGA. The CDR3 loop spans 14 amino acids. V was pared by 0 bases and J by 4 bases, with 8 bases between. As DNA, the CDR3 is TGTGCCAGCAGCTTAACGGCAGGTTCAGATACGCAGTATTTT. Translating gives CASSLTAGSDTQYF.

The rearrangement links TRBV2 to TRBJ2-7; TRBD2 matches 7 bases. V lost 7 bases and J lost 4; bases outside the gene matches: 13. From germline, CDR1 is SNHLY and CDR2 FYNNEI. The CDR3 is 15 residues long. The CDR3 loop reads CASNLMAGASYEQYF. CDR3 in DNA: TGTGCCAGCAATTTAATGGCGGGAGCCTCTTACGAGCAGTACTTC.

The chain has TRBV7-9 and TRBJ1-1, with D hard to call. Germline-derived CDR1 and CDR2 are SEHNR and FQNEAQ (reference sequence). Deletions cut 6 bases from V and 4 bases from J, with 15 bases between. The CDR3 contains 14 residues. CDR3 loop: CASSSSGVGTEAFF. The DNA of the CDR3 is TGTGCCAGCAGTTCAAGTGGGGTTGGCACTGAAGCTTTCTTT. The complete variable domain, with remaining parts taken from reference TRBV7-9 and TRBJ1-1, reads DTGVSQNPRHKITKRGQNVTFRCDPISEHNRLYWYRQTLGQGPEFLTYFQNEAQLEKSRLLSDRFSAERPKGSFSTLEIQRTEQGDSAMYLCASSSSGVGTEAFFGQGTRLTVV.

This clonotype turned up a few times. This chain connects TRBV9 to TRBJ1-2; D is ambiguous. CDR1 SGDLS and CDR2 YYNGEE come from the germline V gene. There are 15 residues in the CDR3. Trimming pared 0 bases from V and 6 bases from J, leaving 15 bases between. The CDR3 region is CASSVDYGKLHGYTF. The CDR3 DNA reads as TGTGCCAGCAGCGTAGACTACGGGAAGTTGCATGGCTACACCTTC.

This clonotype was observed a few times. V is TRBV10-2 and J is TRBJ1-2; TRBD1 aligns across 7 bases. V was pared by 5 bases and J by 4 bases, with 7 bases of the junction left unmatched. CDR1 and CDR2 from the germline V gene are WSHSY and SAAADI. The CDR3 loop spans 14 amino acids. The CDR3 nucleotides read TGCGCCAGCAGTCCACAGGGGTTGGGCTATGGCTACACCTTC. Amino acids: CASSPQGLGYGYTF.

The chain has TRBV15 and TRBJ1-5, with TRBD1 as a possible D gene (5 bases). Germline CDR1 reads LNHNV; CDR2 reads YYDKDF (reference sequence). V shed 1 base and J shed 0 bases, with 7 bases lying between them. The CDR3 runs 15 residues. This CDR3 reads CATSRVGDSNQPQHF. In DNA, the CDR3 is TGTGCCACCAGCAGAGTGGGGGATAGCAATCAGCCCCAGCATTTT. Supplemented by reference TRBV15 and TRBJ1-5, the full variable domain reads DAMVIQNPRYQVTQFGKPVTLSCSQTLNHNVMYWYQQKSSQAPKLLFHYYDKDFNNEADTPDNFQSRRPNTSFCFLDIRSPGLGDTAMYLCATSRVGDSNQPQHFGDGTRLSIL.

A few counts support this clonotype. V is TRBV19 and J is TRBJ1-2; possible D gene TRBD1, 5 bases. V lost 5 bases and J lost 3, with 22 bases in between. This CDR3 spans 17 amino acids. Germline V gene data show CDR1 as LNHDA and CDR2 as SQIVND (reference sequence). CDR3 DNA: TGTGCCAGTAGTTCCGGGACCGAACAAGGGGTCTACTATGGCTACACCTTC. This gives the protein CASSSGTEQGVYYGYTF.

This chain links TRBV20-1 with TRBJ2-7; D remains ambiguous. The germline gives CDR1 DFQATT, CDR2 SNEGSKA (reference sequence). The ends were cut back, 5 bases at V and 7 bases at J, with 15 bases in the middle. This CDR3 comprises 12 residues. The CDR3 protein is CSAGTRNGEQYF. The CDR3 nucleotides read TGCAGTGCTGGAACCCGAAATGGGGAGCAGTACTTC.

The rearrangement uses TRBV30 and TRBJ1-2; D gene unclear. This CDR3 is 12 amino acids long. Germline CDR1 is GTSNPN and CDR2 is SVGIG (reference sequence). The V end was cut by 0 bases, the J end by 4 bases, with 6 bases between. The CDR3 DNA reads TGTGCCTGGAGTGTAGCCCTCTATGGCTACACCTTC. Residues: CAWSVALYGYTF.

This clonotype was recorded a few times. The chain recombines TRBV2 with TRBJ1-3; no clear D. The CDR3 is 15 residues long. In germline, CDR1 is SNHLY, CDR2 FYNNEI. V was clipped by 2 bases and J by 4 bases, with 12 bases between them. The CDR3 DNA sequence: TGTGCCAGCAGTGAATCAGCCTTGATGGGAAACACCATATATTTT. Protein sequence: CASSESALMGNTIYF.

This clonotype was recorded a few times. This chain links TRBV2 with TRBJ1-2; 7 bases line up with TRBD1. Germline lookup yields CDR1 SNHLY and CDR2 FYNNEI. The ends lost 6 bases at V and 8 bases at J; junction bases unmatched: 9. The CDR3 loop spans 13 amino acids. As DNA, the CDR3 is TGTGCCAGCAGCACCTACAGGGGAAGCGGCTACACCTTC. This codes for CASSTYRGSGYTF.

V gene TRBV27 combines with J gene TRBJ1-2; D call uncertain. Trimming removed 5 bases at V and 3 bases at J, with 10 bases between. This CDR3 contains 13 residues. Germline V lookup: CDR1 MNHEY, CDR2 SMNVEV (reference sequence). CDR3 amino acids: CASSPRPDYGYTF. In nucleotides, the CDR3 is TGTGCCAGCAGTCCTCGACCTGACTATGGCTACACCTTC.

This clonotype was detected once. The chain is built from TRBV6-2 or TRBV6-3 and TRBJ1-1; D unresolved. The CDR3 is made up of 13 amino acids. Germline V gene sequence: CDR1 MNHEY, CDR2 SVGEGT. Between the trimmed V and J ends, which lost 7 bases and 3 bases, there was a span of 12 bases. The CDR3 bases are TGTGCCAGCAAAAAAATGGAGGACACTGAAGCTTTCTTT. As protein: CASKKMEDTEAFF.

This clonotype appeared a single time. The chain couples TRBV9 to TRBJ1-6; D gene uncertain. The CDR3 has 14 amino acids. Germline V CDR1 and CDR2: SGDLS, YYNGEE. V dropped 4 bases and J dropped 5 bases, with 10 bases sitting between them. CDR3 sequence (DNA): TGTGCCAGCAGCCCTCGGTCCAATAATTCACCCCTCCACTTT. Protein sequence: CASSPRSNNSPLHF.

This chain connects TRBV11-2 to TRBJ2-1; the match to TRBD2 covers 9 bases. The CDR3 runs to 15 residues. V was clipped by 1 base and J by 10 bases; unmatched bases: 8. Germline CDR1 SGHAT, CDR2 FQNNGV. The CDR3 region has the DNA TGTGCCAGCAGCTTAGTCACGACTAGCGGAGCCGAGCAGTTCTTC. Translating it yields CASSLVTTSGAEQFF.

This chain uses TRBV28 with TRBJ1-4; no clear D. Germline V gene sequence: CDR1 MDHEN, CDR2 SYDVKM. V was pared by 3 bases and J by 5 bases, with 10 bases between. The CDR3 has 14 residues. Here the CDR3 reads CASSLGPINEKLFF. The DNA of the CDR3 is TGTGCCAGCAGTTTGGGCCCGATCAATGAAAAACTGTTTTTT. The full variable domain, in which reference TRBV28 and TRBJ1-4 provide the parts outside the CDR3, is DVKVTQSSRYLVKRTGEKVFLECVQDMDHENMFWYRQDPGLGLRLIYFSYDVKMKEKGDIPEGYSVSREKKERFSLILESASTNQTSMYLCASSLGPINEKLFFGSGTQLSVL.

The chain carries TRBV6-5 and TRBJ1-2; D gene uncertain. Germline lookup yields CDR1 MNHEY and CDR2 SVGAGI. The ends were cut back, 0 bases at V and 1 base at J, with 6 bases in the middle. The CDR3 runs to 14 residues. CDR3 residues: CASSYSRVNYGYTF. In DNA, the CDR3 is TGTGCCAGCAGTTACTCAAGGGTTAACTATGGCTACACCTTC.

The chain has TRBV7-2 and TRBJ2-5, with no clear D. Germline V gene sequence: CDR1 SGHTA, CDR2 FQGNSA. Trimming took off 5 bases at V and 1 base at J, with 11 bases between the two ends. CDR3 length: 14 amino acids. CDR3 coding DNA: TGTGCCAGCAGCCGTGGCGGTATCCAAGAGACCCAGTACTTC. Residues: CASSRGGIQETQYF.

This clonotype has more than one count but fewer than ten. This rearrangement joins TRBV15 to TRBJ1-5; D is possibly TRBD1 (5 bases). The CDR3 is 15 residues long. Germline V gives CDR1 LNHNV, CDR2 YYDKDF (reference sequence). V dropped 3 bases and J dropped 1 base, with 10 bases sitting between them. The CDR3 reads CATSRAGLSNQPQHF. CDR3 coding DNA: TGTGCCACCAGCAGGGCGGGACTCAGCAATCAGCCCCAGCATTTT.

The rearrangement uses TRBV6-2 or TRBV6-3 and TRBJ2-2; TRBD2 is a possible D gene (5 bases). V lost 6 bases, J lost 0 bases, and 8 bases lay in between. This CDR3 spans 14 amino acids. Per the germline V gene, CDR1 is MNHEY and CDR2 is SVGEGT. CDR3 DNA: TGTGCCAGCAGACCGGGGACGAACACCGGGGAGCTGTTTTTT. It specifies CASRPGTNTGELFF.

The rearrangement joins TRBV11-2 to TRBJ2-5; possible D gene TRBD2, 6 bases. This CDR3 comprises 12 residues. Trimming left V 4 bases short and J 6 bases short, with 9 bases between. The V gene's germline CDR1 is SGHAT and CDR2 FQNNGV. The CDR3 spells CASSSGRKTQYF. The CDR3 region has the DNA TGTGCCAGCAGCTCCGGGAGAAAGACCCAGTACTTC.